The clone carrying this TCR beta chain has a single count. Its cognate antigen is unknown. Clones were sequenced by immunoSEQ multiplex PCR, and TCRdb holds only the in-frame ones, with some missing. The table lists 6,000 to 8,000 clones, about 80% of them singletons, with 2.5% to 3.5% in the top ten. This specimen belongs to a study of chemoradiotherapy in HPV16-positive cancers. Study results and limitations: Candidate HPV-specific clones and E7-related TCR motifs grew in tumor during treatment.

Sequenced here: blood, sampled from a patient who underwent chemoradiotherapy. The clonotype originates from a human donor with HPV-associated anogenital cancer.

This chain's CDR3 is CASSLGGVGNIQYF. The CDR3, as DNA: TGTGCCAGCAGCTTAGGAGGGGTGGGAAACATTCAGTACTTC. The rearrangement uses TRBV7-2 and TRBJ2-4; D tentatively reads TRBD1 or TRBD2 (5 bases each). V was shortened by 1 base and J by 6 bases, with 10 bases between the two germline ends. The CDR3 has 14 amino acids. Germline V gene sequence: CDR1 SGHTA, CDR2 FQGNSA.